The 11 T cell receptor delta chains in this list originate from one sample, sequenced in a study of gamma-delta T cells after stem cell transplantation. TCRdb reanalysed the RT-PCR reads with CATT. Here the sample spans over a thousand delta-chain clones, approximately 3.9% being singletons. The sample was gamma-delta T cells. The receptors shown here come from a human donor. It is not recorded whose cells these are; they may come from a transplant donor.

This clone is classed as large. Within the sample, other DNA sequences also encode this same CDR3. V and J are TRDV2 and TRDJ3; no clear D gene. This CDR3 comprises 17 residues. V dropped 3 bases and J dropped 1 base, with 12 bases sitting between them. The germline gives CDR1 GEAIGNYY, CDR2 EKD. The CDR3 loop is CACDQVLSSWDTRQMFF. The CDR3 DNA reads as TGTGCCTGTGACCAGGTACTCTCGTCCTGGGACACCCGACAGATGTTTTTC.

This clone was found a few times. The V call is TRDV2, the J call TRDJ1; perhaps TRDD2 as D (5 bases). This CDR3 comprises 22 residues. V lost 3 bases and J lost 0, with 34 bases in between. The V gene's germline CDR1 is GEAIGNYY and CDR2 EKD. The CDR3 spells CACDPIGPTVGSSGPHTDKLIF. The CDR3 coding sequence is TGTGCCTGTGACCCAATTGGTCCAACTGTGGGTTCCTCAGGACCGCACACCGATAAACTCATCTTT.

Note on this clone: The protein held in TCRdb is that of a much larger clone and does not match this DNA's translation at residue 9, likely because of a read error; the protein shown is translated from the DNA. The CDR3 bases are TGTGCCTGTGACCCGTTGGGGGGGGAGACGTCTGCCGATAAACTCATCTTT. This translates into CACDPLGGETSADKLIF. The chain uses TRDV2 and TRDJ1; perhaps TRDD3 as D (6 bases). Germline CDR1 GEAIGNYY, CDR2 EKD. The CDR3 runs 17 residues. The V gene lost 3 bases and the J gene lost 3 bases, with 22 bases spanning the gap.

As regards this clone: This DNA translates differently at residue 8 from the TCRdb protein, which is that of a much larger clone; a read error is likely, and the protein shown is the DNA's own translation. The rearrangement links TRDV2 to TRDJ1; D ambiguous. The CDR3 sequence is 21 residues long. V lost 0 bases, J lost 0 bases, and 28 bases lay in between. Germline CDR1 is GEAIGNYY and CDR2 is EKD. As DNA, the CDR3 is TGTGCCTGTGACACCCTCCCCGCTGAGAGTGGGTGGAAACGCCACACCGATAAACTCATCTTT. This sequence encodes CACDTLPAESGWKRHTDKLIF.

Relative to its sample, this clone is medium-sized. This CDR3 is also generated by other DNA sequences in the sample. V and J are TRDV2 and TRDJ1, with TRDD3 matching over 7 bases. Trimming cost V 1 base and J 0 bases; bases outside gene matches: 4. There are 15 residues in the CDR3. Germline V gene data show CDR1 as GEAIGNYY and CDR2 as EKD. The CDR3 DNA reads TGTGCCTGTGACACAGTGGGGGGATACACCGATAAACTCATCTTT. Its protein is CACDTVGGYTDKLIF.

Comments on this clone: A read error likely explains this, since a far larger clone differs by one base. CDR3 sequence (DNA): TGTGCCTGTGACACCGTGGAGGGCGCAAGGGGACCGCACACCGATAAACTCATCTTT. Its protein product is CACDTVEGARGPHTDKLIF. J is TRDJ1 and V is TRDV2; a weak D match, TRDD3 (5 bases). Germline-derived CDR1 and CDR2 are GEAIGNYY and EKD. Trimming cost V 0 bases and J 0 bases, with 22 bases left between them. The CDR3 sequence is 19 residues long.

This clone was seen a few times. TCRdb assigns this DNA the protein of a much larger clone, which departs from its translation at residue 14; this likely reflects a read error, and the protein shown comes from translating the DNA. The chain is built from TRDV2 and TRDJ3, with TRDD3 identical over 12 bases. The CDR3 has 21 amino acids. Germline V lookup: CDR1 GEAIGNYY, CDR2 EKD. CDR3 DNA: TGTGCCTGTGACCCCGCGGAGGCTGGGGGATACGGCTCCTGTGACACCCGACAGATGTTTTTC. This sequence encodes CACDPAEAGGYGSCDTRQMFF.

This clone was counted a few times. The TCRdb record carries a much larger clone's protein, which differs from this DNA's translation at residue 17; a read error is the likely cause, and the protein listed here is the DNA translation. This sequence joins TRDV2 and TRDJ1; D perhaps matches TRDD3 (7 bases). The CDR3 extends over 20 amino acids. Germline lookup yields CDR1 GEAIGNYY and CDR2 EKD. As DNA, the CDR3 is TGTGCCTGTGACACCGTTTCTTTCCTAAAGGCTGGGGGGATCACCGATAGACTCATCTTT. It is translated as CACDTVSFLKAGGITDRLIF.

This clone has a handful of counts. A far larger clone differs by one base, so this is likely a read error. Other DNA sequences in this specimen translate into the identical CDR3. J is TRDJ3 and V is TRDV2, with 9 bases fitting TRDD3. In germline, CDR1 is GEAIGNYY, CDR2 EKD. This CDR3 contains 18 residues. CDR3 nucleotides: TGTGCCTGTGACCCTACTGGGGGAGACTCCTGGGACACCCGTCAGATGTTTTTC. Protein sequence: CACDPTGGDSWDTRQMFF.

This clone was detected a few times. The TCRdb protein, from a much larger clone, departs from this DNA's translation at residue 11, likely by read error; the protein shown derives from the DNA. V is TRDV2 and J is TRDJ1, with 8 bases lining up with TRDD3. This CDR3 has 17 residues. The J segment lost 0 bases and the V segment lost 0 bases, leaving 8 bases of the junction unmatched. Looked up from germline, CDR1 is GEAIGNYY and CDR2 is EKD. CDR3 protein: CACDTVGLGGDTDKLIF. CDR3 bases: TGTGCCTGTGACACCGTCGGACTGGGGGGAGACACCGATAAACTCATCTTT.

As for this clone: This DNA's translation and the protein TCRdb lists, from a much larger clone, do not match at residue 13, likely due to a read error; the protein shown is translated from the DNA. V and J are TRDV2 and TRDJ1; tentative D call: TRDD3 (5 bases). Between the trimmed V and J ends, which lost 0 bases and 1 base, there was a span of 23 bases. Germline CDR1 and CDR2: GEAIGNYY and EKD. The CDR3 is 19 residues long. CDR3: CACDTVEGARGPCTDKLIF. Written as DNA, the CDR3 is TGTGCCTGTGACACCGTGGAGGGCGCAAGGGGACCGTGCACCGATAAACTCATCTTT.